This T cell receptor beta chain is drawn from a study of cytomegalovirus exposure and HLA in healthy donors. Study findings and constraints: Per published reports, the classifier diagnosed cytomegalovirus status with high specificity and sensitivity. Only CMV serostatus was available as immune exposure information. The authors reported that TCR beta sequences could predict HLA-A and HLA-B alleles. These predictions were accurate for most subjects in the first cohort.

This clone occurred a few times. As yet, its antigen is unknown. V was clipped by 3 bases and J by 0 bases; unmatched bases: 16. Germline V CDR1 and CDR2: LNHDA, SQIVND (reference sequence). The CDR3 consists of 19 residues. 60 Vbeta and 13 Jbeta primers were used in PCR. Sequencing used immunoSEQ multiplex PCR; TCRdb keeps in-frame clones, though not all of them. Of 120,000 or so clones listed, about 68% were seen once; the top ten hold 3.5% to 4.5%. This clonotype was sampled from a man between 35 and 55 years old in good health and CMV-seropositive. The sample was PBMCs. This chain joins TRBV19 and TRBJ1-1; 7 bases line up with TRBD1. Here the CDR3 DNA reads TGTGCCAGTAGTATGCCCCCTGGGACAGCTCCCCGTATGAACACTGAAGCTTTCTTT. Its protein is CASSMPPGTAPRMNTEAFF.